A selection of T cell receptor beta chains follows, all from one sample in a study of T cells in Graves' hyperthyroidism and ophthalmopathy. TCRdb re-called the multiplex PCR reads through MiXCR, storing one row per CDR3 protein. Of about 640,000 distinct CDR3 sequences listed, less than 45% are singletons. Sequencing was done on a sample of peripheral blood or thyroid tissue (not recorded which). The receptors were sampled from an adult man with Graves' disease, either hyperthyroidism or ophthalmopathy (not recorded which). Both conserved end residues are part of each CDR3. Each record gives: V gene, D gene, J gene, clone size, CDR3 DNA, CDR3 protein. The D gene is left open where the match is weak. For some rows the clone size is stated as once, few or many, or as a class when expanded; others skip it.

TRBV7-2	.	TRBJ1-1	.	TGTGCCAGCCGTATGGAGGGGCCCACTGAAGCTTTCTTT	CASRMEGPTEAFF
TRBV9	.	TRBJ2-5	few	TGTGCCAGTACTAAGACAGCCAAGCCGTACCAAGAGACCCAGTACTTC	CASTKTAKPYQETQYF
TRBV20-1	TRBD1	TRBJ1-4	few	TGCAGTGCTAGGGAAAGGAAGGGGGCTGGTGAAAAACTGTTTTTT	CSARERKGAGEKLFF
TRBV29-1	.	TRBJ2-7	many	TGCAGCGGAGCCCCGGGACCCAGTAGGAACGAGCAGTACTTC	CSGAPGPSRNEQYF
TRBV11-2	TRBD2	TRBJ2-5	once	TGTGCCAGCAGCCATTGGGGGGGAGAGACCCAGTACTTC	CASSHWGGETQYF
TRBV2	.	TRBJ1-2	many	TGTGCCAGCAGTGTAGTGAACTATGGCTACACCTTC	CASSVVNYGYTF
TRBV7-6	.	TRBJ2-7	.	TGTGCCAGCAGCGCCGGACCTACCACCGAGCAGTACTTC	CASSAGPTTEQYF
TRBV20-1	TRBD1	TRBJ2-5	few	TGCAGTGCTAGAGACTGGACAGGGGCCCAAGAGACCCAGTACTTC	CSARDWTGAQETQYF
TRBV2	TRBD1	TRBJ1-5	few	TGTGCCACCACCGGGACAGGGGGCCGGGGTCAGCCCCAGCATTTT	CATTGTGGRGQPQHF
TRBV29-1	TRBD1	TRBJ1-5	.	TGCAGCGTAGCCGGGACAGTGTATAGCAATCAGCCCCAGCATTTT	CSVAGTVYSNQPQHF
TRBV7-2	TRBD1	TRBJ2-6	.	TGTGCCAGCAGCTTAGATCTAGGACAGGGATCTGGGGCCAACGTCCTGACTTTC	CASSLDLGQGSGANVLTF
TRBV7-9	TRBD2	TRBJ2-7	.	TGTGCTAGCAGCCCGGGACTAGCGGTGAACTACGAGCAGTACTTC	CASSPGLAVNYEQYF
TRBV6-6	TRBD1	TRBJ1-6	few	TGTGCCAGCAGTGAAGGACAGGGGAGGCCACCCCTCCACTTT	CASSEGQGRPPLHF
TRBV20-1	TRBD1	TRBJ1-1	.	TGCAGTGCTAGCCGACAGGGACAGCCGAACACTGAAGCTTTCTTT	CSASRQGQPNTEAFF
TRBV14	TRBD1	TRBJ1-6	.	TGTGCCAGCAGCCAAGACACAGGGGCTCGCAATTCACCCCTCCACTTT	CASSQDTGARNSPLHF
TRBV5-1	TRBD1	TRBJ2-5	once	TGCGCCAGCAGCTTCGACAGGGGTAAGACCCAGTACTTC	CASSFDRGKTQYF
TRBV29-1	.	TRBJ1-1	.	TGCAGTGTTATTCGAGACACTGAAGCTTTCTTT	CSVIRDTEAFF
TRBV9	.	TRBJ1-4	.	TGTGCCAGCAGCGGAGCCCATGAAAAACTGTTTTTT	CASSGAHEKLFF
TRBV2	TRBD2	TRBJ2-7	many	TGTGCCAGCAGTGAAAGCTGGCGGGAGTACGAGCAGTACTTC	CASSESWREYEQYF
TRBV15	TRBD2	TRBJ2-5	.	TGTGCCACCAGCAGTATCCGGACTAGCGGGAGGGGGACCCAGTACTTC	CATSSIRTSGRGTQYF
TRBV2	TRBD1	TRBJ1-1	.	TGTGCCAGCAGTTACGACGGGACAGGCCCAGAAGCTTTCTTT	CASSYDGTGPEAFF
TRBV29-1	.	TRBJ1-2	.	TGCAGCGTTGACGCCAGGGAGGATGGCTACACCTTC	CSVDAREDGYTF
TRBV20-1	TRBD1	TRBJ2-5	.	TGCAGTGCTGTTGGGACAGCCCAAGAGACCCAGTACTTC	CSAVGTAQETQYF
TRBV7-7	TRBD1	TRBJ1-4	.	TGTGCTAGCAGCTTAAGCTCGGACAGGGCTAATGAAAAACTGTTTTTT	CASSLSSDRANEKLFF
TRBV7-9	.	TRBJ1-4	.	TGTGCCAGCAGCACCGGTAGTTTGGTGGAAAAACTGTTTTTT	CASSTGSLVEKLFF
TRBV12-3/TRBV12-4	TRBD1	TRBJ1-2	.	TGTGCCAGCAGTCCCCCAGGGGGCTATGGCTACACCTTC	CASSPPGGYGYTF
TRBV25-1	.	TRBJ2-5	few	TGTGCCAGCAGTGCTAGAGTCGAAGCAGAGACCCAGTACTTC	CASSARVEAETQYF
TRBV29-1	.	TRBJ2-5	many	TGCAGCGTGGGGACTTACGAAGAGACCCAGTACTTC	CSVGTYEETQYF
TRBV14	TRBD1	TRBJ2-7	.	TGTGCCAGCAGCCGCCGTTCCGGGACAGGGGGCTACGAGCAGTACTTC	CASSRRSGTGGYEQYF
TRBV11-2	.	TRBJ1-3	few	TGTGCCAGCAGCCGAGCCTTCTCTGGAAACACCATATATTTT	CASSRAFSGNTIYF
TRBV9	.	TRBJ2-5	once	TGTGCCAGCAGCTCCAGGGGCAACCAGTACTTC	CASSSRGNQYF